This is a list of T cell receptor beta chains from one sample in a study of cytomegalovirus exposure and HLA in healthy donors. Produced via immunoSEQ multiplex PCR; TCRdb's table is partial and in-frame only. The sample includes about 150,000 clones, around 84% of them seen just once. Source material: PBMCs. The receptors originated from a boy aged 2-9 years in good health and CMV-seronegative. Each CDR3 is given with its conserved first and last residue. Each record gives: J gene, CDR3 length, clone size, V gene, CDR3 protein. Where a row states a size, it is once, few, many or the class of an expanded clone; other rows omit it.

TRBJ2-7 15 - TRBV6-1 CASSEEGTGSYEQYF
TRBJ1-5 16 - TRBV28 CASSGGRALSNQPQHF
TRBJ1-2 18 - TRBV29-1 CSVGPFGATTGNNYGYTF
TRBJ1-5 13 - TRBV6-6 CASSYSIGRPQHF
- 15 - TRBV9 CASSVSEGYFYEQYF
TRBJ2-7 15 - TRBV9 CARGEGGGPYCEQYF
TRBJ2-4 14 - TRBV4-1 CASSQLTGKDIQYF
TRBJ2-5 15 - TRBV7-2 CASSLTGGAYETQYF
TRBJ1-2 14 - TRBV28 CASSPRTGAYGYTF
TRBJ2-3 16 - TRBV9 CASSVRFSGDTDTQYF
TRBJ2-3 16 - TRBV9 CASSVMGQGLTDTQYF
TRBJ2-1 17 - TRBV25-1 CASSEYLGLAGTGEQFF
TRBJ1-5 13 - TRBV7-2 CASSFLVLEPQHF
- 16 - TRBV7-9 CASSFSPGQLSYEQYF
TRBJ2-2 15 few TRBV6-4 CASSDQGCGAGELFF
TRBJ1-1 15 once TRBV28 CASTDSGGLDTEAFF
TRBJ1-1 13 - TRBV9 CASSVDTNTEAFF
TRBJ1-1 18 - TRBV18 CASSPQRQGLSVNTEAFF
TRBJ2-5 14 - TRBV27 CASSSVGAQETQYF
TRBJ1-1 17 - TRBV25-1 CASSDSPQNRVGAEAFF
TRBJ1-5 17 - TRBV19 CASSIARGWTETQPQHF
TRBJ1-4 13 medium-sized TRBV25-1 CASENGLNEKLFF
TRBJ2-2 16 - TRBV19 CASSLPKGLNTGELFF
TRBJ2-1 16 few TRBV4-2 CASSLRSGSGYNEQFF
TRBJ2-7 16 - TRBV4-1 CASSQERGTGNYEQYF
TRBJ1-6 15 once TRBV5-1 CASSLDSPDNSPLHF
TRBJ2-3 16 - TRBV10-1 CASSAGLAGATDTQYF
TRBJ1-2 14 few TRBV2 CASSDNDEGYGYTF
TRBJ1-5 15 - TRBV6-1 CASSDMGTGSQPQHF
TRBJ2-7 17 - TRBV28 CASSSGQGPTSSYEQYF
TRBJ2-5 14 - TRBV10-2 CASSEKGTEETQYF
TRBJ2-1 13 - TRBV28 CASSLAAGNEQFF
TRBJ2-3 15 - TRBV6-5 CASSWSSGRTDTQYF
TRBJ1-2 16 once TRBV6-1 CASSGQLGQKNYGYTF
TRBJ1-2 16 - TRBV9 CASSVPLGGRGGGYTF
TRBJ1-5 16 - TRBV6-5 CASSSFRGVGNQPQHF
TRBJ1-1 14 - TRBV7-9 CASSLSNRVTEAFF
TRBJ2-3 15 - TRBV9 CASSARHTSTDTQYF
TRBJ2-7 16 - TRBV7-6 CASSAAGAPSSYEQYF
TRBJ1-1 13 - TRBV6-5 CASSRGRWTEAFF
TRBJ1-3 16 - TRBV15 CATSRDGRNSGNTIYF
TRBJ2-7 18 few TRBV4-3 CASSQGGLAGGMSYEQYF
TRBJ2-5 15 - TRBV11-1 CASSTHRGYQETQYF
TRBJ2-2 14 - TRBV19 CASSIGTARGELFF
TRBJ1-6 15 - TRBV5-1 CASSLVSRYSSPLHF
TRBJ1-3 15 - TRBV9 CASSVEGGPGNTIYF
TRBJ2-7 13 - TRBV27 CASSFGLAGEQYF